The text below deals with one T cell receptor (beta chain). J gave up 5 bases and V 3 bases, and 4 bases lay outside the gene matches. Germline values: CDR1 KGHSH, CDR2 LQKENI. The CDR3 is 14 amino acids. Here immunoSEQ multiplex PCR was the method, and the copy in TCRdb shows in-frame clones only, minus some. The repertoire holds roughly 48,000 clones, about 92% seen once, with approximately 0.91% in the top ten. This entry is derived from a study of T cell changes during pregnancy in multiple sclerosis. V gene TRBV18 combines with J gene TRBJ2-3, with 8 bases identical to TRBD1. The TCR was taken from a female donor in good health, enrolled as a control in a pregnancy study. The starting material was CD4+ T cells from peripheral blood mononuclear cells, obtained in the second trimester of pregnancy. CDR3: CASSPGQGGDTQYF. The CDR3 nucleotides read TGTGCCAGCTCACCTGGACAGGGCGGAGATACGCAGTATTTT.